The 8 T cell receptor beta chains given below trace back to one sample, sequenced in a study of regulatory T cells in long-lasting Graves disease. Arm-PCR with iRepertoire HTBI primers amplified the CDR3 regions for these TCR beta libraries. Using its own MiXCR run on the multiplex PCR reads, TCRdb lists one record per CDR3 protein. The sample comprises 440,000 or so distinct CDR3 sequences, over 15% of which are singletons, and around 11% rests with the top ten. Time point denoted: newly diagnosed GD, antithyroid drugs for less than 3 months. Extracted RNA from PBMCs served as the source of the TCR library. In addition, the sample was reused for a study of T cells in Graves' hyperthyroidism and ophthalmopathy.

Sample: peripheral blood mononuclear cells (PBMCs), taken at new diagnosis, from a patient treated with antithyroid drugs. The origin of the receptors is a woman in her thirties with Graves disease.

CDR3 in DNA: TGTGCCAGCAGCTTATCCCCAATCTCAGGATCGAACTATGGCTACACCTTC. Protein sequence: CASSLSPISGSNYGYTF. The chain has TRBV7-6 and TRBJ1-2; D is unresolved. The CDR3 covers 17 residues. Deletions cut 2 bases from V and 2 bases from J, with 18 bases between. CDR1 SGHVS and CDR2 FNYEAQ come from the germline V gene. Complete variable domain (other parts from reference TRBV7-6 and TRBJ1-2): GAGVSQSPRYKVTKRGQDVALRCDPISGHVSLYWYRQALGQGPEFLTYFNYEAQQDKSGLPNDRFSAERPEGSISTLTIQRTEQRDSAMYRCASSLSPISGSNYGYTFGSGTRLTVV.

This clonotype has at least ten counts. DNA of the CDR3: TGCGCCAGCAGCTTGGGGCCGGGAGGGCCGAATGAGCAGTTCTTC. Amino acids: CASSLGPGGPNEQFF. This chain connects TRBV5-1 to TRBJ2-1; TRBD2 agrees at 8 bases. Losses at the gene ends were 0 bases for V and 7 bases for J; bases not matched to a gene: 6. The CDR3 sequence is 15 residues long. CDR1 and CDR2 (germline): SGHRS, YFSETQ.

In this sample, this clonotype turned up many times. The V call is TRBV15, the J call TRBJ1-1; the match to TRBD1 covers 7 bases. Germline CDR1 reads LNHNV; CDR2 reads YYDKDF (reference sequence). The CDR3 spans 14 residues. Trimming took 1 base from V and 10 from J; bases not matched to a gene: 9. The CDR3 region has the DNA TGTGCCACCAGCAGAGTCAAACAGGGGATGAGAGCTTTCTTT. The encoded protein is CATSRVKQGMRAFF.

CDR3 in amino acids: CAWSVRPGRVYNEQFF. Here the CDR3 DNA reads TGTGCCTGGAGTGTACGTCCAGGGAGGGTATACAATGAGCAGTTCTTC. The rearrangement links TRBV30 to TRBJ2-1; 7 bases match TRBD2. CDR3 size: 16 residues. J was trimmed by 4 bases and V by 0 bases; bases with no gene match: 9. Looked up from germline, CDR1 is GTSNPN and CDR2 is SVGIG (reference sequence).

This clonotype occurred many times. The junction differs from germline at one of its ends, possibly a read error. V usage is TRBV12-3 or TRBV12-4 and J usage is TRBJ1-4, with D tentatively TRBD1 (6 bases). The CDR3 totals 14 residues. The CDR3 DNA reads as TGTGCCAGCCGTTTGGACGGGGGGGCGGAAAAACTGTTTTTT. It is translated as CASRLDGGAEKLFF.

The sample holds many counts of this clonotype. The chain uses TRBV30 and TRBJ1-1, with 9 nucleotides matching TRBD1. In germline, CDR1 is GTSNPN, CDR2 SVGIG (reference sequence). Trimming at V came to 6 bases and at J to 3 bases, leaving 14 bases not matched to a gene. The CDR3 sequence is 16 residues long. The CDR3 reads CACSQRTGARDTEAFF. CDR3 bases: TGTGCCTGTAGCCAGCGGACAGGGGCGAGGGACACTGAAGCTTTCTTT.

This clonotype came up a few times. V is TRBV5-6 and J is TRBJ1-4; D may be TRBD1 (5 bases). In germline, CDR1 is SGHDT, CDR2 YYEEEE. V dropped 5 bases and J dropped 0 bases, with 11 bases sitting between them. The CDR3 sequence is 15 residues long. CDR3 DNA: TGTGCCAGCAGACTGGAGGGGACAACTAATGAAAAACTGTTTTTT. Translating gives CASRLEGTTNEKLFF.

There are many counts of this clonotype. The chain combines TRBV7-3 with TRBJ2-5; D is unclear. Germline V gene sequence: CDR1 SGHTA, CDR2 FQGTGA. The CDR3 runs to 16 residues. V lost 5 bases and J 3 bases, leaving 19 bases between the germline ends. The CDR3 loop is CASSPGPPISKETQYF. The DNA of the CDR3 is TGTGCCAGCAGCCCCGGACCGCCTATTTCCAAAGAGACCCAGTACTTC.